The clone carrying this TCR beta chain was picked up a small number of times. Its antigen is not identified. This sample stems from a study of shared clonotypes between healthy human individuals. Study results and limitations: It was expected that sequencing depth would affect clonotype sharing among donors. Large sequencing depth failed to make sorted-subset sequencing complete, rarefaction showed. Naive CD4 clonotypes overlapped across several donors at approximately 4.5%.

CDR3 length equals 15 residues. Trimming stripped 0 bases from V and 0 bases from J, with 6 bases between. CDR1 LGHNA and CDR2 YSLEER come from the germline V gene. Naive CD8 cells, CD45RO-negative and positively selected for CCR7, excluded terminally differentiated effector memory CD45RA+ cells. Generated by immunoSEQ multiplex PCR, the TCRdb table keeps only in-frame clones and is missing some. This table has millions of clones, roughly 91% appearing once. Sequencing used naive CD8+ T cells from PBMCs. The TCR originated in a man aged 18 to 30 in good health. Some clones in this sample may be carry-over from other donors' samples. The chain carries TRBV4-3 and TRBJ1-5; D gene unclear. CDR3 DNA: TGCGCCAGCAGCCAAGACGCGAGTAGCAATCAGCCCCAGCATTTT. Its translation is CASSQDASSNQPQHF.